The sequence of this TCR beta chain was determined in a study of blood T cell repertoires in COVID-19. Study-wide context: The United States, Italy and Spain provided the acute and convalescent COVID-19 samples. PBMCs, B-cell-depleted T cells, or T cells were the source of the cDNA or gDNA that made up the material.

Produced via immunoSEQ multiplex PCR; TCRdb's table is partial and in-frame only. The repertoire holds approximately 200,000 clones, with around 90% as singletons. Germline V gene data show CDR1 as SGHRS and CDR2 as YFSETQ. This CDR3 has 14 residues. V lost 4 bases and J lost 4, with 14 bases in between. Sequenced: peripheral blood. This TCR derives from a man younger than 40 with COVID-19, enrolled during active disease. The chain carries TRBV5-1 and TRBJ1-2; tentatively, D is TRBD1 (6 bases). The CDR3 reads CASSVTGSLYGYTF. CDR3 DNA sequence: TGCGCCAGCAGCGTTACAGGGTCCCTCTATGGCTACACCTTC.